This T cell receptor (beta chain) comes out of a study of identical twins. Study-wide points: Sequences that were out-of-frame, alpha and twin-shared displayed an excess of low generation probability. Twins' excess sharing was less marked for out-of-frame beta sequences. Insertions were reduced in abundant cord blood beta clonotypes but not in memory repertoires.

In TCRdb, the 5' RACE reads were re-called with MiXCR into one record per CDR3 protein. The sample carries 250,000 or so distinct CDR3 sequences, about 12% recorded once. This clonotype was seen only a few times. Its antigen is currently unknown. The CDR3 covers 17 residues. CDR1 and CDR2 from the germline V gene are MDHEN and SYDVKM. Trimming left V 6 bases short and J 8 bases short, with 26 bases between. This sample also belongs to another study, concerning yellow fever vaccine responses in identical twins. This second study notes: Twin vaccine T cell responses reportedly seemed partly convergent, partly personalized.

The chain combines TRBV28 with TRBJ2-1; TRBD1 or TRBD2 may be the D gene (5 bases each). Sequenced material: memory (CD45RO+) T cells sorted from blood. This sequence originates from a woman aged 18-29 years in good health. The CDR3: CASSENGWDPDIYEQFF. DNA of the CDR3: TGTGCCAGCAGCGAAAACGGGTGGGACCCCGACATCTATGAGCAGTTCTTC.